This T cell receptor (beta chain) derives from a study of blood T cell repertoires in COVID-19. Study information: COVID-19 samples collected from the United States, Italy and Spain covered acute and convalescent phases. T cells, B-cell-depleted T cells, or PBMCs provided the cDNA or gDNA that served as material.

In the authors' workflow: Using reference gene primer amplification, nucleated cell counts were estimated. Here immunoSEQ multiplex PCR was the method, and the copy in TCRdb shows in-frame clones only, minus some. V, J and clone size are those of that table, while D and trimming were read from the DNA. The table lists 150,000 to 200,000 clones, approximately 85% of them singletons, with around 7.8% in the top ten. The CDR3 sequence is 17 residues long. Germline CDR1 and CDR2: LGHNA and YNFKEQ. The J segment lost 4 bases and the V segment lost 0 bases, leaving 8 bases of the junction unmatched. The receptor was isolated from an older woman with acute or convalescent COVID-19. Source material: peripheral blood. V gene TRBV4-2 combines with J gene TRBJ2-5; TRBD2 aligns across 10 bases. The DNA of the CDR3 is TGTGCCAGCAGCCAAGAGGGGAGCGGGAGGGCTTCAGAGACCCAGTACTTC. This translates into CASSQEGSGRASETQYF.